The 21 T cell receptor beta chains listed next were all sequenced from one sample in a study of blood T cells in healthy people across ages. A J-beta primer mix and a sample-barcoded 5' primer were used in a second PCR of about 7 to 12 cycles. Each CDR3 protein gets one entry after TCRdb re-called the 5' RACE reads with MiXCR. Of some 730,000 distinct CDR3 sequences listed, 22% are singletons. The sequenced sample consisted of blood. The receptors derive from a man between 65 and 85 years old in good health.

This chain links TRBV6-6 with TRBJ2-1; D perhaps matches TRBD1 (6 bases). This CDR3 region has 15 residues. Per germline, CDR1 MNHNY and CDR2 SVGAGI (reference sequence). Trimming left V 2 bases short and J 4 bases short, with 12 bases between. The CDR3 DNA is TGTGCCAGCAGTTACCGCGGACAGCCGTACAATGAGCAGTTCTTC. Protein: CASSYRGQPYNEQFF.

This clonotype was seen more than once but under ten times. The chain carries TRBV7-2 and TRBJ2-7, with 9 bases that match TRBD2. V shed 3 bases, J shed 4 bases, and the junction held 10 bases outside the gene matches. The CDR3 spans 16 residues. The germline V gene has CDR1 SGHTA and CDR2 FQGNSA. The CDR3 loop reads CASSFRSGGSSYEQYF. The CDR3 nucleotides are TGTGCCAGCAGCTTTAGGAGCGGGGGGTCTTCTTACGAGCAGTACTTC. Combining the CDR3 with reference TRBV7-2 and TRBJ2-7 gives the whole variable domain GAGVSQSPSNKVTEKGKDVELRCDPISGHTALYWYRQSLGQGLEFLIYFQGNSAPDKSGLPSDRFSAERTGGSVSTLTIQRTQQEDSAVYLCASSFRSGGSSYEQYFGPGTRLTVT.

The chain has TRBV12-3 or TRBV12-4 and TRBJ1-3, with D uncertain. V lost 2 bases and J 2 bases, leaving 7 bases between the germline ends. The CDR3 has 14 residues. The CDR3 nucleotides read TGTGCCAGCAGTTTATCAGGTACTGGAAACACCATATATTTT. Its protein product is CASSLSGTGNTIYF.

The gene calls are TRBV30 and TRBJ1-4; perhaps TRBD1 as D (5 bases). V was pared by 5 bases and J by 6 bases, with 10 bases between. Germline assignment: CDR1 GTSNPN and CDR2 SVGIG (reference sequence). The CDR3 loop spans 12 amino acids. The CDR3 region is CAWGGQDEKLFF. CDR3 nucleotide sequence: TGTGCCTGGGGGGGTCAGGATGAAAAACTGTTTTTT.

The V and J genes are TRBV11-2 and TRBJ2-3; possibly TRBD1 for D (6 bases). Trimming cost V 5 bases and J 1 base, with 19 bases left between them. The germline V gene encodes CDR1 SGHAT and CDR2 FQNNGV. The CDR3 length is 17 residues. The CDR3 DNA is TGTGCCAGCAGCCTCCCGGACAGACCCGGGGGCACAGATACGCAGTATTTT. It specifies CASSLPDRPGGTDTQYF. Looking up the rest from reference TRBV11-2 and TRBJ2-3 gives the full variable domain: EAGVAQSPRYKIIEKRQSVAFWCNPISGHATLYWYQQILGQGPKLLIQFQNNGVVDDSQLPKDRFSAERLKGVDSTLKIQPAKLEDSAVYLCASSLPDRPGGTDTQYFGPGTRLTVL.

This chain links TRBV7-2 with TRBJ1-2; maybe TRBD1 (5 bases). The CDR3 loop spans 14 amino acids. The germline CDR1 and CDR2 sequences are SGHTA and FQGNSA. Trimming shortened V by 1 base and J by 4 bases, and 10 bases separated the two germline ends. CDR3 sequence: CASSLDLDSYGYTF. The CDR3 bases are TGTGCCAGCAGCTTAGATCTCGACAGCTATGGCTACACCTTC.

In its sample, this clonotype was seen a few times. The chain is built from TRBV6-1 and TRBJ1-5; TRBD1 is a possible D gene (6 bases). CDR1 MNHNS and CDR2 SASEGT come from the germline V gene. The CDR3 is 16 amino acids. V dropped 4 bases and J dropped 1 base, with 14 bases sitting between them. CDR3 coding DNA: TGTGCCAGCAGTGGATCGGCCGGGGGCAGCAATCAGCCCCAGCATTTT. Encoded protein: CASSGSAGGSNQPQHF.

The V call is TRBV5-6, the J call TRBJ1-2; 11 bases map to TRBD1. The CDR3 runs 15 residues. CDR1 and CDR2 from the germline V gene are SGHDT and YYEEEE. With 4 bases clipped from V and 9 bases from J, the junction kept 11 bases outside the gene matches. Here the CDR3 reads CASSIRGTGGRRYTF. CDR3 DNA sequence: TGTGCCAGCAGCATTCGGGGGACAGGGGGAAGGCGCTACACCTTC.

This clonotype was picked up a small number of times. The junction differs from germline at one of its ends, possibly a read error. The rearrangement uses TRBV20-1 and TRBJ2-5; perhaps TRBD2 as D (5 bases). CDR3 length: 15 residues. Germline V gives CDR1 DFQATT, CDR2 SNEGSKA (reference sequence). This CDR3 is CSARDREGRLEAQYF. The CDR3 DNA sequence: TGCAGTGCTAGAGATCGCGAGGGCCGGTTAGAGGCCCAGTACTTC.

This clonotype was counted a few times. This chain joins TRBV6-5 and TRBJ2-4, with D maybe TRBD2 (6 bases). The CDR3 has 16 amino acids. The germline CDR1 and CDR2 sequences are MNHEY and SVGAGI. The germline V and J ends were trimmed by 2 bases and 2 bases, with 13 bases remaining between them. CDR3 DNA sequence: TGTGCCAGCAGTTACCGAAGACTAGACTCCAAAAACATTCAGTACTTC. Protein product: CASSYRRLDSKNIQYF.

The chain is built from TRBV14 and TRBJ1-4, with 7 bases that match TRBD1. CDR1 SGHDN and CDR2 FVKESK come from the germline V gene. CDR3 length: 19 residues. Trimming removed 1 base from V and 3 bases from J; junction bases left unmatched: 14. The CDR3 sequence: CASSQGTGAKITANEKLFF. Here the CDR3 DNA reads TGTGCCAGCAGCCAAGGGACAGGCGCCAAAATAACTGCTAATGAAAAACTGTTTTTT.

There are a few counts of this clonotype. The rearrangement uses TRBV20-1 and TRBJ2-1; D is perhaps TRBD2 (6 bases). Germline CDR1 is DFQATT and CDR2 is SNEGSKA (reference sequence). The CDR3 has 15 amino acids. Trimming cost V 3 bases and J 4 bases, with 16 bases left between them. The CDR3 here is CSASLPGTSYNEQFF. CDR3 nucleotides: TGCAGTGCTAGCCTTCCCGGGACTTCATACAATGAGCAGTTCTTC.

The gene calls are TRBV4-1 and TRBJ2-6; tentative D call: TRBD1 (5 bases). The CDR3 has 15 residues. V dropped 2 bases and J dropped 2 bases, with 7 bases sitting between them. CDR1 and CDR2 (germline): MGHRA, YSYEKL. The CDR3 here is CASSQTGTGANVLTF. As DNA, the CDR3 is TGCGCCAGCAGCCAAACAGGAACTGGGGCCAACGTCCTGACTTTC.

About this clonotype itself: A single base separates this from a much larger clone, so it may be a read error. V gene TRBV20-1 combines with J gene TRBJ2-5; D call uncertain. CDR3 length: 11 residues. The V end was cut by 5 bases, the J end by 13 bases, with 17 bases between. Germline V gene sequence: CDR1 DFQATT, CDR2 SNEGSKA (reference sequence). The CDR3 here is CSAGSSQTPYF. In DNA form, the CDR3 reads TGCAGTGCTGGGTCGTCGCAGACTCCGTACTTC.

The chain recombines TRBV30 with TRBJ1-3; 7 nucleotides align to TRBD1. Trimming removed 4 bases from V and 3 bases from J; junction bases left unmatched: 6. The germline CDR1 and CDR2 sequences are GTSNPN and SVGIG (reference sequence). CDR3 size: 14 residues. The CDR3: CAWTETGIGNTIYF. The CDR3 coding sequence is TGTGCCTGGACCGAGACAGGGATTGGAAACACCATATATTTT.

This clonotype was counted a few times. This sequence joins TRBV20-1 and TRBJ1-2; a possible D gene is TRBD1 (5 bases). Trimming took off 7 bases at V and 5 bases at J, with 14 bases between the two ends. The CDR3 runs 12 residues. CDR1 is DFQATT, CDR2 SNEGSKA, per germline (reference sequence). CDR3 nucleotides: TGCAGTGTTGGGGGGTCCCCATATGGCTACACCTTC. Encoded protein: CSVGGSPYGYTF.

Only a few counts were recorded for this clonotype. This chain links TRBV12-3 or TRBV12-4 with TRBJ2-3; D perhaps matches TRBD2 (5 bases). V lost 6 bases and J 2 bases, leaving 12 bases between the germline ends. The CDR3 has 14 amino acids. CDR3 region: CASRPGVATDTQYF. The DNA for the CDR3 is TGTGCCAGCAGGCCCGGGGTTGCCACAGATACGCAGTATTTT.

Ten or more counts support this clonotype. CDR3 sequence (DNA): TGTGCCAGCACCTCCCCAGGGTTCAGAGGTTCACCCCTCCACTTT. Translating it yields CASTSPGFRGSPLHF. V gene TRBV28 combines with J gene TRBJ1-6, with D maybe TRBD1 (5 bases). The length of the CDR3 is 15 residues. V was clipped by 7 bases and J by 9 bases, with 19 bases between them. From germline, CDR1 is MDHEN and CDR2 SYDVKM.

This chain connects TRBV5-1 to TRBJ2-5; TRBD1 might be the D (6 bases). V was shortened by 6 bases and J by 1 base, with 7 bases between the two germline ends. The CDR3 runs to 12 residues. Germline loops: CDR1 SGHRS, CDR2 YFSETQ. The CDR3 nucleotides read TGCGCCAGCACGGACAGCCAAGAGACCCAGTACTTC. It codes for CASTDSQETQYF.

This clonotype has a handful of counts. The chain couples TRBV7-2 to TRBJ1-6; no firm D call. The V gene lost 6 bases and the J gene lost 6 bases, with 6 bases spanning the gap. There are 12 residues in the CDR3. CDR1 is SGHTA and CDR2 is FQGNSA in the germline V gene. The CDR3 coding sequence is TGTGCCAGCAGTAGACGTAATTCACCCCTCCACTTT. It yields the protein CASSRRNSPLHF. Full variable domain (rest looked up from reference TRBV7-2 and TRBJ1-6): GAGVSQSPSNKVTEKGKDVELRCDPISGHTALYWYRQSLGQGLEFLIYFQGNSAPDKSGLPSDRFSAERTGGSVSTLTIQRTQQEDSAVYLCASSRRNSPLHFGNGTRLTVT.

Within the sample, this clonotype is medium-sized. The chain links TRBV14 to TRBJ1-1, with D unclear. V was cut by 4 bases and J by 8 bases, with 11 bases left in between. The V gene's germline CDR1 is SGHDN and CDR2 FVKESK. CDR3 length: 12 amino acids. The CDR3 DNA reads TGTGCCAGCAGCCCAAACAGAAGGGAAGCTTTCTTT. Protein: CASSPNRREAFF.